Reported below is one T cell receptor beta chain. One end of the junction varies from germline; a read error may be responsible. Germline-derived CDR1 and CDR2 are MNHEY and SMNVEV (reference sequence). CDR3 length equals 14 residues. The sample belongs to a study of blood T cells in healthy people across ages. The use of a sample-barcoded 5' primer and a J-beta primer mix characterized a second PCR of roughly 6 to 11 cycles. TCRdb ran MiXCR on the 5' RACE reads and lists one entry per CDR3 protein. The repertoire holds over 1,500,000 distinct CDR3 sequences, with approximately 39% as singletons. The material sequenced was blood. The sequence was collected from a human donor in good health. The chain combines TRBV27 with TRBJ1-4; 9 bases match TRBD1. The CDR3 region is CASSYRGPGEKRFF. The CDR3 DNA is TGTGCCAGCAGTTACAGGGGGCCGGGTGAAAAACGGTTTTTT.